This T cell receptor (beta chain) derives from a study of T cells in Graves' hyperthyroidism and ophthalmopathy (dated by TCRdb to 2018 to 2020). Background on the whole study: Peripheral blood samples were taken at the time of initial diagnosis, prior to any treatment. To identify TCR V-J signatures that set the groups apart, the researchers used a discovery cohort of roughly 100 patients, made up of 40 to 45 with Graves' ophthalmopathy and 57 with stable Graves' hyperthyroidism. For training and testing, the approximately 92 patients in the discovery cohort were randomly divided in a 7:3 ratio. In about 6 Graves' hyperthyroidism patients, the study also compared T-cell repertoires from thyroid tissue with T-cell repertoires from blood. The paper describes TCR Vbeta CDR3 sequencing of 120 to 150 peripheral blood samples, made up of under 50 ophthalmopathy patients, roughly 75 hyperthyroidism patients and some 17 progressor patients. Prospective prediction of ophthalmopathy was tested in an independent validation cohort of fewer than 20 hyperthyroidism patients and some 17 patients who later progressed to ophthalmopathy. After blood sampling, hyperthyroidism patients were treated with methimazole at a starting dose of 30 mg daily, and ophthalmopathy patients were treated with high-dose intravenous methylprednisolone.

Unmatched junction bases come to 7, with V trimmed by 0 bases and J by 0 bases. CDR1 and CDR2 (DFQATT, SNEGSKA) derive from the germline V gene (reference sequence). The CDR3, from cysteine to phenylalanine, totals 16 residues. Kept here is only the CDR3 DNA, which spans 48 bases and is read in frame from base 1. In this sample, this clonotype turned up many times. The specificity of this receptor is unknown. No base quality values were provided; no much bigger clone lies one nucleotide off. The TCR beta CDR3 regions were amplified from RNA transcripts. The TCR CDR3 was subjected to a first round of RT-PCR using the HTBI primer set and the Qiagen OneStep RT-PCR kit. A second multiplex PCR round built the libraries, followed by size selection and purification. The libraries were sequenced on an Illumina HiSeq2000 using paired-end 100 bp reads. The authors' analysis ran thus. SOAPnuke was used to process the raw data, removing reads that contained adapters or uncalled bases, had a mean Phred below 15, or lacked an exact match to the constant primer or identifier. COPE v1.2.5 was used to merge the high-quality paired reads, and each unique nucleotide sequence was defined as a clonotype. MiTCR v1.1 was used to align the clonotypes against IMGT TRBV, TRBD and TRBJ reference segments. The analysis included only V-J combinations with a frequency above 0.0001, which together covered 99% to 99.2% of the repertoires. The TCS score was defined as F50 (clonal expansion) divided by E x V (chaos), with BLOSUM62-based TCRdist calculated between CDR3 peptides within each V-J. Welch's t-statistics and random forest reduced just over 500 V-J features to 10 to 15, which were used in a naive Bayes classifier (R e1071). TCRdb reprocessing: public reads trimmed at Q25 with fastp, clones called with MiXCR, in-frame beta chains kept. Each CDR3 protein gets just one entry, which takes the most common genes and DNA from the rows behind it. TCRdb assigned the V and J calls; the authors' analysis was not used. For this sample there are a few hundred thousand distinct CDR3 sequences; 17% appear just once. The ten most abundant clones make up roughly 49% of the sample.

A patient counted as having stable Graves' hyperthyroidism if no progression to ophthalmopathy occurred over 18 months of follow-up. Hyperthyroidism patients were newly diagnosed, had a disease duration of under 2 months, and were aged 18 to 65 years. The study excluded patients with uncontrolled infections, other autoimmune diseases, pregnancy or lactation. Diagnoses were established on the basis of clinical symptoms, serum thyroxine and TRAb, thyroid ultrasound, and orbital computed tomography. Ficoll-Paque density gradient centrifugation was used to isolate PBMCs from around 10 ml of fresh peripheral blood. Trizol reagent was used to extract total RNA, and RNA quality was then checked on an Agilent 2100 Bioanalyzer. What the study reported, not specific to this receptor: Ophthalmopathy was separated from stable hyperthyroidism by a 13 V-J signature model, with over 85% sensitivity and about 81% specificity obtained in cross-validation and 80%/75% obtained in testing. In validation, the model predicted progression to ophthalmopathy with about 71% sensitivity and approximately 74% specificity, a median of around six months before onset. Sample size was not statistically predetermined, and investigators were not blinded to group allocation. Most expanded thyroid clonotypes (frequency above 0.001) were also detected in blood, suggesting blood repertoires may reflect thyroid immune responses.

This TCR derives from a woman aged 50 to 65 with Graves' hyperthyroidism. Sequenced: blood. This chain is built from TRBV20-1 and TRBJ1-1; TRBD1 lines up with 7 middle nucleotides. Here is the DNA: TGCAGTGCTAGAGATTCAGGCAGGGGGGTGAACACTGAAGCTTTCTTT. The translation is CSARDSGRGVNTEAFF.